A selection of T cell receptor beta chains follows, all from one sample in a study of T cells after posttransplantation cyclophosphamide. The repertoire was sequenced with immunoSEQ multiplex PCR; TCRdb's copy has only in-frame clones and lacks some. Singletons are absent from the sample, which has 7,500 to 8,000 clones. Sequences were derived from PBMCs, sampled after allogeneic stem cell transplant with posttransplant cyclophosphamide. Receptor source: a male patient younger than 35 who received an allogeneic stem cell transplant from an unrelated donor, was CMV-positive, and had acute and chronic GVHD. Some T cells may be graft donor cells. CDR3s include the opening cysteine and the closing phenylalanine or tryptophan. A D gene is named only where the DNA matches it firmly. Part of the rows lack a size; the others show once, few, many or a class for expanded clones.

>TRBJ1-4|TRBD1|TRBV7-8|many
TGTGCCAGCAGCCCCTCAGGGGGCGTCGAAAAACTGTTTTTT
CASSPSGGVEKLFF
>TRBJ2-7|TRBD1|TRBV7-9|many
TGTGCCAGCAGCTTACGGGACAGGGAGCACGAGCAGTACTTC
CASSLRDREHEQYF
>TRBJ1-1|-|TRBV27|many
TGTGCCAGCACCCCTTGGTTCGGGTCGGGGGGCACTGAAGCTTTCTTT
CASTPWFGSGGTEAFF
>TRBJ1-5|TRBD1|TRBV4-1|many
TGCGCCAGCAGCCAGGGACAGGGTAACAATCAGCCCCAGCATTTT
CASSQGQGNNQPQHF
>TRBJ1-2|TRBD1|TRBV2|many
TGTGCCAGCAGTTTAGGTAGGACAGGGGGCGATGGCTACACCTTC
CASSLGRTGGDGYTF
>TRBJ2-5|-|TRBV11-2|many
TGTGCCAGCAGCCGGGGGTACCAAGAGACCCAGTACTTC
CASSRGYQETQYF
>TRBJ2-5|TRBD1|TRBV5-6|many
TGTGCCAGCAGCTATGGAAGCGCAGGGGGCTACCAAGAGACCCAGTACTTC
CASSYGSAGGYQETQYF
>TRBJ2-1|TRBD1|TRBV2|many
TGTGCCAGCAGTGACAGGACAGGCGGCACCTACAATGAGCAGTTCTTC
CASSDRTGGTYNEQFF
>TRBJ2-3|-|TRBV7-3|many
TGTGCCAGCAGCTCTGGGGGGTTAGTGGCAGATACGCAGTATTTT
CASSSGGLVADTQYF
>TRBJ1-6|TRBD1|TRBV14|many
TGTGCCAGCAGCAGTGGACAGGGATGGGATTCACCCCTCCACTTT
CASSSGQGWDSPLHF
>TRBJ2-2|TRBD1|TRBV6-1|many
TGTGCCAGCAGTGCGACAGGGGGTGCGAACACCGGGGAGCTGTTTTTT
CASSATGGANTGELFF
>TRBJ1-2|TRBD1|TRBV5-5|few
TGTGCCAGCAGCCTTGAAGGGGGCGTCGGCTACACCTTC
CASSLEGGVGYTF
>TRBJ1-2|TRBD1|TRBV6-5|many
TGTGCCAGCAGTGGATCCGGGACAGGGTCATATGGCTACACCTTC
CASSGSGTGSYGYTF
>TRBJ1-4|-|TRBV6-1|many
TGTGCCAGCAGTGACGGGACATTTGCAACTAATGAAAAACTGTTTTTT
CASSDGTFATNEKLFF
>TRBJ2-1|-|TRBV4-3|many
TGCGCCAGAGCAAGGAACTGGGAAGGGGATGAGCAGTTCTTC
CARARNWEGDEQFF
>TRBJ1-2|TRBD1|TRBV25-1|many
TGTGCCAGCAGTGGGCCGGGACAGAGAGCTAACTATGGCTACACCTTC
CASSGPGQRANYGYTF
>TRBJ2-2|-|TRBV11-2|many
TGTGCCAGCAGCCCCACCATGGGAGGGGGCACCGGGGAGCTGTTTTTT
CASSPTMGGGTGELFF
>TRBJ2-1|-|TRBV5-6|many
TGTGCCAGCAGTGTTGAGAATGAGCAGTTCTTC
CASSVENEQFF
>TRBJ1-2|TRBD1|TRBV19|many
TGTGCCAGTACCAGGGGACAGACTAACTATGGCTACACCTTC
CASTRGQTNYGYTF
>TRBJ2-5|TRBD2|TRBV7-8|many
TGTGCCAGCAGCTACGGACTAGCTCAGGGCCGTGAGACCCAGTACTTC
CASSYGLAQGRETQYF
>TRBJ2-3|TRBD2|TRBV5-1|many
TGCGCCAGCAGCTTGACTAGCGGAAGCACAGATACGCAGTATTTT
CASSLTSGSTDTQYF
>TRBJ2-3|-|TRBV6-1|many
TGTGCCAGCCTTAGAGGGCTGCCCACAGATACGCAGTATTTT
CASLRGLPTDTQYF
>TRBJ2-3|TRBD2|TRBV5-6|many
TGTGCCAGCAGCCCGGGACTAGCGGGGTTCCCAGATACGCAGTATTTT
CASSPGLAGFPDTQYF
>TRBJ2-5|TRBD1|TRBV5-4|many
TGTGCCAGCAGCGGGAGGACAGGGAGGGAGACCCAGTACTTC
CASSGRTGRETQYF
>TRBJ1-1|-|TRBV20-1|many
TGCAGTGCTAGAGATCTGACTGAAGCTTTCTTT
CSARDLTEAFF
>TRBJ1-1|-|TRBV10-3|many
TGTGCCACGAGCCGGGACATGGAGAACACTGAAGCTTTCTTT
CATSRDMENTEAFF
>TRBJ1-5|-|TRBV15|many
TGTGCCACCAGCAGAGATAAGGACAGAGGTTCGGGGACCCAGCATTTT
CATSRDKDRGSGTQHF
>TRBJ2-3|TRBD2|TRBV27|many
TGTGCCAGCAGTTCACCCCTACTAGCGGGGAAAACAGATACGCAGTATTTT
CASSSPLLAGKTDTQYF
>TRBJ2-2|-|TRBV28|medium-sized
TGTGCCAGCAGTTTAAAGTCAGGAGGGTTCACCGGGGAGCTGTTTTTT
CASSLKSGGFTGELFF
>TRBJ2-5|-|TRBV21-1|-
TGTGCCAGCAGCAAATTAAGGACAGGGAAGTGTGGTGTATCCCAGTACTTC
CASSKLRTGKCGVSQYF
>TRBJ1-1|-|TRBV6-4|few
TGTGCCAGCAGTGCACAGGGCGGCTTCGGGACTGAAGCTTTCTTT
CASSAQGGFGTEAFF
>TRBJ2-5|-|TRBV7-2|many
TGTGCCAGCGCGGAGGACAGCATAATCCAAGAGACCCAGTACTTC
CASAEDSIIQETQYF
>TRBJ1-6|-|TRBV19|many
TGTGCCAGTAGTCCCGGGGACTATAATTCACCCCTCCACTTT
CASSPGDYNSPLHF
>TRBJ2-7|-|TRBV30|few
TGTGCCTGGAGTGCCCGGGACTACGAGCAGTACTTC
CAWSARDYEQYF
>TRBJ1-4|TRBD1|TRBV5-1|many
TGCGCCAGCAGCTTGGATACAGGGGCTTTAACCGTAAAACTGTTTTTT
CASSLDTGALTVKLFF
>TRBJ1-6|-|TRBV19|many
TGTGCCAGTAGTAGACAGGAAAGCAATTCACCCCTCCACTTT
CASSRQESNSPLHF
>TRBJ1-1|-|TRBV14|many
TGTGCCAGCAGCCAAGAAAGGGGGAAGGCCACTGAAGCTTTCTTT
CASSQERGKATEAFF
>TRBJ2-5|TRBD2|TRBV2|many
TGTGCCAGCATTCTGACTAGCGGGGGCCGGGGGACCCAGTACTTC
CASILTSGGRGTQYF
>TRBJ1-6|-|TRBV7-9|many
TGTGCCAGCAGCTCAGGGAATCGATCACCCCTCCACTTT
CASSSGNRSPLHF
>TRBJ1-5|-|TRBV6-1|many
TGTGCCAGCAGTGAGTACAGTAATAGCAATCAGCCCCAGCATTTT
CASSEYSNSNQPQHF
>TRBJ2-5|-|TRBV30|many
TGTGCCTATCAAAAGGGGGGGCCCCAAGAGACCCAGTACTTC
CAYQKGGPQETQYF
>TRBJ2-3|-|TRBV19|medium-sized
TGTGCCAGTAGTACCAGGGACACCCACACAGATACGCAGTATTTT
CASSTRDTHTDTQYF
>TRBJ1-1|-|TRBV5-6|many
TGTGCCAGCAGCTTGGATCTGGGGGCGATCATGAACACTGAAGCTTTCTTT
CASSLDLGAIMNTEAFF
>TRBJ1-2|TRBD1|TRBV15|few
TGTGCCACCAGCAGAGATGGAAGGGGGCACAACTATGGCTACACCTTC
CATSRDGRGHNYGYTF
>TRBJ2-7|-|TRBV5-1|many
TGCGCCAGCAGCTTGGCTGGGGGGGGGCCGTACGAGCAGTACTTC
CASSLAGGGPYEQYF
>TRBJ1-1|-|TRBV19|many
TGTGCCAGTACGGCGCAGGAGGGATTGAACACTGAAGCTTTCTTT
CASTAQEGLNTEAFF
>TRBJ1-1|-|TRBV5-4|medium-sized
TGTGCCACTGCAACAGGGAACACTGAAGCTTTCTTT
CATATGNTEAFF
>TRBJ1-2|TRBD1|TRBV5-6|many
TGTGCCAGCAGCTTGGACAGGGGGTTTAACTATGGCTACACCTTC
CASSLDRGFNYGYTF
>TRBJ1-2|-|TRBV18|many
TGTGCCAGCTCACCACTGGACAGAGACTATGGCTACACCTTC
CASSPLDRDYGYTF
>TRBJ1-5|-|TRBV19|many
TGTGCCAGTAACCCCCCTCCGCTGGGGTCTGGGGCTTATAGCAATCAGCCCCAGCATTTT
CASNPPPLGSGAYSNQPQHF
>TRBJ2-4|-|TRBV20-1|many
TGCAGGGGGCCTGGCAAAAACATTCAGTACTTC
CRGPGKNIQYF
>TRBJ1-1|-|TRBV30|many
TGTGCCTGGACGATCACACGAAACACTGAAGCTTTCTTT
CAWTITRNTEAFF
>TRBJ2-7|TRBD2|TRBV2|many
TGTGCCAGCAGCGCAGGGGAGCGGGGGGTGTACTTC
CASSAGERGVYF
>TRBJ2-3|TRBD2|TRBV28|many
TGTGCCAGCAGTGGCTATAGCGGGTCAATCACAGATACGCAGTATTTT
CASSGYSGSITDTQYF